The sequence of this T cell receptor beta chain was determined in a study of blood T cell repertoires in COVID-19. Original analysis: Estimation of nucleated cell counts was performed using reference gene primer amplification. Generated by immunoSEQ multiplex PCR, the TCRdb table keeps only in-frame clones and is missing some. The V and J calls and clone size were taken over from that table, and D and trimming were inferred from the DNA. The table records nearly 95,000 clones, almost 80% of them present only once. Germline loops: CDR1 MDHEN, CDR2 SYDVKM. This CDR3 contains 11 residues. V was pared by 5 bases and J by 15 bases, with 5 bases of the junction left unmatched.

Source material: peripheral blood. The chain joins TRBV28 to TRBJ2-1; 9 bases fit TRBD1. The receptor's source is a human donor in a cohort sampled during active COVID-19. CDR3: CASSLGQGRFF. CDR3 coding DNA: TGTGCCAGCAGTCTTGGACAGGGGCGGTTCTTC.